This entry describes one TCR beta chain. This sample was included in a study of blood T cell repertoires in COVID-19. The overall study: Researchers got acute and convalescent COVID-19 samples from the United States, Italy and Spain. T cells, B-cell-depleted T cells, or PBMCs provided the cDNA or gDNA that served as material.

The CDR3 runs 18 residues. CDR1 is WSHSY and CDR2 is SAAADI in the germline V gene. Trimming at V came to 5 bases and at J to 2 bases, leaving 12 bases not matched to a gene. Clones were read by immunoSEQ multiplex PCR, and TCRdb kept only the in-frame ones, dropping some. The sample consists of roughly 25,000 clones, 66% of them appearing once. The sequence was obtained from a man aged 55 to 70 with active or convalescent COVID-19. The chain employs TRBV10-2 and TRBJ2-3; 11 bases match TRBD2. Material for sequencing was peripheral blood. The CDR3 nucleotides are TGCGCCAGCAGTCCCGCTAGCGGGGGGCAGGGATACACAGATACGCAGTATTTT. Protein product: CASSPASGGQGYTDTQYF.